These 12 T cell receptor beta chains were sequenced from one sample in a study of blood T cell repertoires in COVID-19. Only in-frame clones appear in the TCRdb table, and some are missing; sequencing was by immunoSEQ multiplex PCR. The sample gives over 60,000 clones, approximately 80% of which show up once; about 9.4% is in the top ten. The sequenced sample consisted of peripheral blood. The receptor set was obtained from a middle-aged man with COVID-19, enrolled during active disease.

The V and J genes are TRBV6-1 and TRBJ2-7; 10 bases agree with TRBD1. With V trimmed by 3 bases and J by 5 bases, 4 bases remained unmatched. The CDR3 consists of 14 residues. From germline, CDR1 is MNHNS and CDR2 SASEGT. CDR3 amino acids: CASSDWDRGNEQYF. CDR3 DNA sequence: TGTGCCAGCAGTGATTGGGACAGGGGAAACGAGCAGTACTTC.

The rearrangement links TRBV30 to TRBJ2-1; D might be TRBD2 (5 bases). The CDR3 contains 12 residues. V was shortened by 3 bases and J by 9 bases, with 12 bases between the two germline ends. Germline CDR1 GTSNPN, CDR2 SVGIG (reference sequence). CDR3 amino acids: CAWSSLASEQFF. The CDR3 DNA sequence: TGTGCCTGGAGCTCGCTAGCAAGTGAGCAGTTCTTC. Based on the CDR3 plus reference TRBV30 and TRBJ2-1, the full variable domain is SQTIHQWPATLVQPVGSPLSLECTVEGTSNPNLYWYRQAAGRGLQLLFYSVGIGQISSEVPQNLSASRPQDRQFILSSKKLLLSDSGFYLCAWSSLASEQFFGPGTRLTVL.

The sample holds one count of this clone. V is TRBV11-2 and J is TRBJ1-5; possibly TRBD1 for D (5 bases). The CDR3 loop spans 14 amino acids. V gave up 3 bases and J gave up 5 bases, with 11 bases separating them. Germline loops: CDR1 SGHAT, CDR2 FQNNGV. This CDR3 is CASSFSGLDQPQHF. The DNA for the CDR3 is TGTGCCAGCAGCTTTTCAGGGCTGGATCAGCCCCAGCATTTT.

The chain is built from TRBV19 and TRBJ2-1, with unresolved D. The CDR3 length is 13 residues. V lost 3 bases and J lost 9, with 12 bases in between. CDR1 LNHDA and CDR2 SQIVND come from the germline V gene (reference sequence). The CDR3 loop is CASSIGPRSEQFF. Here the CDR3 DNA reads TGTGCCAGTAGTATCGGCCCCCGGAGTGAGCAGTTCTTC.

This chain connects TRBV7-8 to TRBJ2-2; 9 bases agree with TRBD1. The germline V gene has CDR1 SGHVS and CDR2 FQNEAQ. V dropped 5 bases and J dropped 7; count of bases not matched to a gene: 17. This CDR3 spans 18 amino acids. DNA for the CDR3: TGTGCCAGCAGCCCCCAAAGGGGACAGGGATGGATGGTCGGGGAGCTGTTTTTT. Translated: CASSPQRGQGWMVGELFF.

The gene calls are TRBV19 and TRBJ1-3; unclear D gene. The CDR3 length is 15 residues. The ends were cut back, 3 bases at V and 0 bases at J, with 9 bases in the middle. CDR1 is LNHDA and CDR2 is SQIVND in the germline V gene (reference sequence). The CDR3 DNA is TGTGCCAGTAGTATGGTCCCAGGCTCTGGAAACACCATATATTTT. Amino acids: CASSMVPGSGNTIYF.

The chain recombines TRBV10-3 with TRBJ2-1; 7 bases are shared with TRBD1. The germline CDR1 and CDR2 sequences are ENHRY and SYGVKD. The CDR3 runs to 11 residues. The V gene end was trimmed by 10 bases and the J gene end by 9 bases; junction bases not matched to a gene: 6. The CDR3 DNA follows: TGTGCCAGCCGGACAGGCGGTGAGCAGTTCTTC. Translated: CASRTGGEQFF.

The chain employs TRBV27 and TRBJ2-1, with 8 bases matching TRBD2. Trimming at V came to 2 bases and at J to 5 bases, leaving 5 bases not matched to a gene. Per the germline V gene, CDR1 is MNHEY and CDR2 is SMNVEV (reference sequence). CDR3 length: 15 residues. This CDR3 is CASSLGAGGHNEQFF. The CDR3 nucleotides read TGTGCCAGCAGTTTAGGGGCGGGAGGCCACAATGAGCAGTTCTTC.

The rearrangement links TRBV30 to TRBJ2-1; D may be TRBD1 (6 bases). V lost 5 bases and J lost 8, with 22 bases in between. Per the germline V gene, CDR1 is GTSNPN and CDR2 is SVGIG (reference sequence). This CDR3 spans 15 amino acids. As DNA, the CDR3 is TGTGCCTGGCGCTTTACCGGGACACGAGGCTATGAGCAGTTCTTC. Its translation: CAWRFTGTRGYEQFF.

CDR3 sequence reads: CASSYSQAYEQYF. CDR3 bases: TGTGCCAGCAGTTACTCTCAGGCCTACGAGCAGTACTTC. The chain uses TRBV6-6 and TRBJ2-7; D is ambiguous. Germline assignment: CDR1 MNHNY and CDR2 SVGAGI (reference sequence). This CDR3 is built from 13 residues. V shed 0 bases and J shed 2 bases, with 5 bases lying between them.

The V and J genes are TRBV28 and TRBJ2-5; 8 nucleotides line up with TRBD1. The length of the CDR3 is 14 residues. With V trimmed by 6 bases and J by 1 base, 4 bases remained unmatched. Germline-derived CDR1 and CDR2 are MDHEN and SYDVKM. This chain's CDR3 is CASSDDRGQETQYF. DNA of the CDR3: TGTGCCAGCAGCGACGACAGGGGCCAAGAGACCCAGTACTTC.

V usage is TRBV20-1 and J usage is TRBJ1-5, with unresolved D. The CDR3 is 14 amino acids. Trimming stripped 3 bases from V and 0 bases from J, with 9 bases between. CDR1 is DFQATT, CDR2 SNEGSKA, per germline (reference sequence). CDR3 region: CSASKSNSNQPQHF. The CDR3 DNA sequence: TGCAGTGCTAGTAAGTCTAATAGCAATCAGCCCCAGCATTTT.